These 15 T cell receptor beta chains were sequenced from one sample in a study of cytomegalovirus exposure and HLA in healthy donors. Use of 60 Vbeta and 13 Jbeta primers characterized the PCR. Some clones are missing from TCRdb's copy, which holds only in-frame ones; the method was immunoSEQ multiplex PCR. The sample records roughly 150,000 clones, more than 70% being singletons. The sample consisted of PBMCs. These receptors were obtained from a young man in good health and CMV-seropositive.

The sample holds a few counts of this clone. A junction end diverges from the germline sequence, so it may reflect a read error. The gene calls are TRBV9 and TRBJ2-3; TRBD2 matches at 11 bases. The CDR3 extends over 15 amino acids. CDR1 and CDR2 from the germline V gene are SGDLS and YYNGEE. In nucleotides, the CDR3 is TGTCCCAGCAGCGATACTAGCGGGAGTGGAGATACGCAGTATTTT. Translated: CPSSDTSGSGDTQYF. The full variable domain, rest sourced from reference TRBV9 and TRBJ2-3, is DSGVTQTPKHLITATGQRVTLRCSPRSGDLSVYWYQQSLDQGLQFLIQYYNGEERAKGNILERFSAQQFPDLHSELNLSSLELGDSALYFCPSSDTSGSGDTQYFGPGTRLTVL.

A single count supports this clone. This chain uses TRBV4-1 with TRBJ2-3, with TRBD2 matching over 11 bases. The CDR3 covers 17 residues. The trim removed 1 base at V and 4 bases at J, leaving 7 bases unmatched. Germline V gene sequence: CDR1 MGHRA, CDR2 YSYEKL. Written as DNA, the CDR3 is TGCGCCAGCAGCCAAGCCCCCATAGCGGGAGGGCCAGATACGCAGTATTTT. The encoded protein is CASSQAPIAGGPDTQYF.

The count of this clone is one. This chain connects TRBV14 to TRBJ1-1; no reliable D call. The CDR3 is 13 amino acids. Per germline, CDR1 SGHDN and CDR2 FVKESK. V was cut by 2 bases and J by 4 bases, with 8 bases left in between. The CDR3 spells CASSQWSFTEAFF. The CDR3 nucleotides read TGTGCCAGCAGCCAATGGAGTTTCACTGAAGCTTTCTTT.

The CDR3: CASSLVRLEQFF. The CDR3 DNA is TGTGCCAGCAGCTTGGTCAGACTGGAGCAGTTCTTC. V usage is TRBV5-5 and J usage is TRBJ2-1; D unresolved. CDR3 length: 12 residues. The ends were cut back, 0 bases at V and 10 bases at J, with 8 bases in the middle. CDR1 is SGHKS and CDR2 is YYEKEE in the germline V gene (reference sequence). Using reference TRBV5-5 and TRBJ2-1 for the parts outside the CDR3, the full variable domain is DAGVTQSPTHLIKTRGQQVTLRCSPISGHKSVSWYQQVLGQGPQFIFQYYEKEERGRGNFPDRFSARQFPNYSSELNVNALLLGDSALYLCASSLVRLEQFFGPGTRLTVL.

V is TRBV7-2 and J is TRBJ2-7; 11 bases are a match to TRBD2. This CDR3 has 18 residues. J lost 2 bases, V lost 3 bases, and 12 bases had no gene match. CDR1 SGHTA and CDR2 FQGNSA come from the germline V gene. The CDR3 reads CASSFLHGTSGSAYEQYF. Written as DNA, the CDR3 is TGTGCCAGCAGCTTTCTCCACGGGACTAGCGGTAGTGCCTACGAGCAGTACTTC.

The rearrangement joins TRBV7-8 to TRBJ1-1, with D tentatively TRBD1 (6 bases). The CDR3 loop spans 14 amino acids. The germline gives CDR1 SGHVS, CDR2 FQNEAQ. Between the trimmed V and J ends, which lost 4 bases and 2 bases, there was a span of 11 bases. DNA for the CDR3: TGTGCCAGCAGCTGGGGACACCTTAACACTGAAGCTTTCTTT. It translates to CASSWGHLNTEAFF.

Only a few counts were recorded for this clone. This chain links TRBV19 with TRBJ2-2; the D gene is possibly TRBD2 (6 bases). Trimming removed 7 bases at V and 0 bases at J, with 12 bases between. CDR1 is LNHDA and CDR2 is SQIVND in the germline V gene (reference sequence). The CDR3 contains 15 residues. Here the CDR3 reads CASNAGNSNTGELFF. CDR3 nucleotide sequence: TGTGCCAGTAACGCGGGGAATTCGAACACCGGGGAGCTGTTTTTT.

This chain uses TRBV27 with TRBJ2-5, with D uncertain. The CDR3 contains 13 residues. CDR1 is MNHEY, CDR2 SMNVEV, per germline (reference sequence). The ends were cut back, 3 bases at V and 5 bases at J, with 10 bases in the middle. DNA of the CDR3: TGTGCCAGCAGTTTCCGACGGCGGGAGACCCAGTACTTC. It specifies CASSFRRRETQYF.

This clone has just a few counts. The rearrangement links TRBV19 to TRBJ1-2; maybe TRBD1 (6 bases). CDR1 is LNHDA, CDR2 SQIVND, per germline (reference sequence). The CDR3 spans 18 residues. V was clipped by 3 bases and J by 1 base, with 21 bases between them. The CDR3 region is CASSMTRGYEGGNYGYTF. The CDR3 DNA reads as TGTGCCAGTAGTATGACAAGGGGATACGAAGGGGGTAACTATGGCTACACCTTC.

V usage is TRBV10-1 and J usage is TRBJ1-1; D is possibly TRBD1 (6 bases). The CDR3 is made up of 16 amino acids. Between the trimmed V and J ends, which lost 6 bases and 4 bases, there was a span of 21 bases. Germline V CDR1 and CDR2: WNHNN, SYGVQD (reference sequence). Here the CDR3 DNA reads TGCGCCAGCAGCGAGATACCCAATAGGACAGCCACTGAAGCTTTCTTT. This encodes CASSEIPNRTATEAFF.

The chain recombines TRBV2 with TRBJ1-5; 9 positions agree with TRBD1. This CDR3 has 14 amino acids. In germline, CDR1 is SNHLY, CDR2 FYNNEI. J lost 2 bases, V lost 6 bases, and 2 bases had no gene match. The CDR3 loop reads CASSTGGGNQPQHF. The CDR3 DNA sequence: TGTGCCAGCAGCACAGGGGGCGGCAATCAGCCCCAGCATTTT.

This clone came up a few times. V is TRBV4-1 and J is TRBJ2-3, with 12 bases fitting TRBD2. Per the germline V gene, CDR1 is MGHRA and CDR2 is YSYEKL. This CDR3 region has 15 residues. Losses at the gene ends were 8 bases for V and 8 bases for J; bases not matched to a gene: 11. The CDR3 protein is CASRTSGIAMATQYF. The CDR3, as DNA: TGCGCCAGCCGGACTAGCGGGATCGCTATGGCTACGCAGTATTTT.

The rearrangement uses TRBV28 and TRBJ2-7, with 13 bases fitting TRBD2. Looked up from germline, CDR1 is MDHEN and CDR2 is SYDVKM. V lost 6 bases and J lost 6; bases outside the gene matches: 5. The CDR3 totals 14 residues. CDR3 sequence (DNA): TGTGCCAGCAGAAACGGACTAGCGGGAGTCGAGCAGTACTTC. Translation: CASRNGLAGVEQYF.

The gene calls are TRBV7-9 and TRBJ2-7, with 7 bases fitting TRBD1. The CDR3 contains 15 residues. J lost 4 bases, V lost 5 bases, and 11 bases had no gene match. Germline CDR1 is SEHNR and CDR2 is FQNEAQ (reference sequence). The CDR3 loop reads CASSPGTGTEYEQYF. CDR3 coding DNA: TGTGCCAGCAGCCCAGGTACCGGGACAGAGTACGAGCAGTACTTC.

In regard to this clone: A read error is likely here: a far larger clone is one base away. The J gene is TRBJ2-5, the V gene TRBV5-5; 10 nucleotides match TRBD1. The DNA end is more similar to TRBJ2-7, so the J call may be wrong. Germline V lookup: CDR1 SGHKS, CDR2 YYEKEE (reference sequence). The CDR3 consists of 17 residues. CDR3 nucleotide sequence: TGTGCCAGCAGCTTGGGGCTACTGGGACAGGGGTCGTTCGAGCAGTACTTC. Its protein is CASSLGLLGQGSFEQYF.